The 30 T cell receptor beta chains below were found in one sample sequenced in a study of siplizumab effects on memory and regulatory T cells. Some clones are missing from TCRdb's copy, which holds only in-frame ones; the method was immunoSEQ multiplex PCR. There are 100,000 to 120,000 clones in the sample; about nine tenths occur only once, and approximately 1.2% lies in the top ten. The sequenced sample consisted of CD4+ T cells sorted from blood. The receptors originated from a human donor in good health.

The V gene is TRBV19, the J gene TRBJ2-1, with TRBD2 matching 8 bases. Trimming at V came to 6 bases and at J to 4 bases, leaving 5 bases not matched to a gene. The germline CDR1 and CDR2 sequences are LNHDA and SQIVND (reference sequence). The CDR3 covers 14 residues. The CDR3 reads CASRPAGAYNEQFF. CDR3 sequence (DNA): TGTGCCAGTAGACCAGCGGGAGCGTACAATGAGCAGTTCTTC.

The chain is built from TRBV7-9 and TRBJ2-7; the D gene is possibly TRBD2 (6 bases). V lost 4 bases and J 2 bases, leaving 15 bases between the germline ends. This CDR3 region has 15 residues. Germline V CDR1 and CDR2: SEHNR, FQNEAQ (reference sequence). For the CDR3, the DNA is TGTGCCAGCAGCTCTTCCCCTACGGGAGCCTACGAGCAGTACTTC. The encoded protein is CASSSSPTGAYEQYF.

The chain joins TRBV5-1 to TRBJ2-3; no clear D. V was shortened by 0 bases and J by 1 base, with 6 bases between the two germline ends. The germline V gene has CDR1 SGHRS and CDR2 YFSETQ. This CDR3 spans 14 amino acids. CDR3 protein: CASSLGPGTDTQYF. The CDR3, as DNA: TGCGCCAGCAGCTTGGGGCCGGGCACAGATACGCAGTATTTT.

CDR3 in amino acids: CASSLLAGGDEKLFF. Here the CDR3 DNA reads TGCGCCAGCAGCTTGTTGGCAGGGGGCGATGAAAAACTGTTTTTT. The chain employs TRBV5-1 and TRBJ1-4; 8 nucleotides line up with TRBD1. This CDR3 is 15 amino acids long. Germline trimming cut 1 base from V and 6 bases from J; bases unmatched to any gene: 5. Germline V lookup: CDR1 SGHRS, CDR2 YFSETQ.

On this clone itself: One end of the junction varies from germline; a read error may be responsible. J is TRBJ2-7 and V is TRBV7-7; 11 nucleotides align to TRBD1. The CDR3 is made up of 14 amino acids. Germline CDR1 SSHAT, CDR2 FNYEAQ (reference sequence). In nucleotides, the CDR3 is TGTGCTAGCAGCCGGGACAGGGGGTCGGGGGAGCAGTACTTC. It is translated as CASSRDRGSGEQYF.

The CDR3, as DNA: TGTGCCAGCAGTCCTGGGACAGGAAACTTTGTCACCTTC. This codes for CASSPGTGNFVTF. The chain employs TRBV19 and TRBJ1-2; 8 bases map to TRBD1. The trim removed 9 bases at V and 13 bases at J, leaving 16 bases unmatched. This CDR3 has 13 amino acids. The germline V gene has CDR1 LNHDA and CDR2 SQIVND (reference sequence).

This chain uses TRBV9 with TRBJ2-5; 13 nucleotides match TRBD2. V lost 3 bases, J lost 6 bases, and 2 bases stayed unmatched. From germline, CDR1 is SGDLS and CDR2 YYNGEE. This CDR3 is built from 14 residues. The CDR3: CASSGTSGSQTQYF. The CDR3 DNA reads TGTGCCAGCAGCGGGACTAGCGGGAGTCAGACCCAGTACTTC.

The J gene is TRBJ2-5, the V gene TRBV7-2; unclear D gene. The CDR3 covers 11 residues. V was pared by 5 bases and J by 5 bases, with 6 bases between. CDR1 and CDR2 (germline): SGHTA, FQGNSA. In nucleotides, the CDR3 is TGTGCCAGCAGCGCGGTGGAGACCCAGTACTTC. Translating gives CASSAVETQYF.

V usage is TRBV6-5 and J usage is TRBJ2-7; tentatively, D is TRBD2 (5 bases). The CDR3 spans 11 residues. CDR1 and CDR2 from the germline V gene are MNHEY and SVGAGI. With 9 bases removed from V and 2 bases from J, the gap between germline ends came to 8 bases. This chain's CDR3 is CASRDTYEQYF. The CDR3 DNA follows: TGTGCCAGTCGGGATACCTACGAGCAGTACTTC.

V and J are TRBV4-1 and TRBJ2-7; 9 bases map to TRBD1. The V and J ends lost 3 bases and 2 bases, in that order; junction bases with no gene match: 5. This CDR3 region has 15 residues. From germline, CDR1 is MGHRA and CDR2 YSYEKL. The CDR3 DNA reads as TGCGCCAGCAGCCAGACAGGGGGAAAGACCTACGAGCAGTACTTC. This encodes CASSQTGGKTYEQYF.

The chain carries TRBV5-1 and TRBJ2-2, with TRBD1 identical over 12 bases. The CDR3 runs to 15 residues. Per the germline V gene, CDR1 is SGHRS and CDR2 is YFSETQ. V dropped 4 bases and J dropped 8; count of bases not matched to a gene: 6. The CDR3 bases are TGCGCCAGCAGCCTGGGACAGGGGGCTTTGGGGGAGCTGTTTTTT. The encoded protein is CASSLGQGALGELFF.

The gene calls are TRBV25-1 and TRBJ2-1; 9 bases align to TRBD1. CDR3 size: 13 residues. CDR1 and CDR2 from the germline V gene are MGHDK and SYGVNS. The trim removed 6 bases at V and 6 bases at J, leaving 3 bases unmatched. The CDR3 nucleotides read TGTGCCAGCAGCGGGACAGGGCTCAATGAGCAGTTCTTC. As protein: CASSGTGLNEQFF.

This chain connects TRBV7-2 to TRBJ1-1; D unresolved. Germline loops: CDR1 SGHTA, CDR2 FQGNSA. The CDR3 is 14 residues long. Trimming left V 6 bases short and J 1 base short, with 12 bases between. In DNA form, the CDR3 reads TGTGCCAGCAGTCTTCAATGGAGGAACACTGAAGCTTTCTTT. This encodes CASSLQWRNTEAFF. Complete variable domain (other parts from reference TRBV7-2 and TRBJ1-1): GAGVSQSPSNKVTEKGKDVELRCDPISGHTALYWYRQSLGQGLEFLIYFQGNSAPDKSGLPSDRFSAERTGGSVSTLTIQRTQQEDSAVYLCASSLQWRNTEAFFGQGTRLTVV.

This clone was observed a single time. The rearrangement uses TRBV9 and TRBJ2-5; TRBD2 aligns across 10 bases. This CDR3 region has 14 residues. The V and J ends lost 0 bases and 8 bases, in that order; junction bases with no gene match: 4. Germline V lookup: CDR1 SGDLS, CDR2 YYNGEE. As DNA, the CDR3 is TGTGCCAGCAGCGTAGGTCTAGCGGGAGACACCCAGTACTTC. This translates into CASSVGLAGDTQYF.

This rearrangement joins TRBV30 to TRBJ1-5; D possibly corresponds to TRBD1 (5 bases). Trimming removed 2 bases at V and 0 bases at J, with 20 bases between. Germline CDR1 and CDR2: GTSNPN and SVGIG (reference sequence). CDR3 length: 18 residues. CDR3 protein: CAWSSSGHGGYSNQPQHF. The CDR3 DNA is TGTGCCTGGAGTTCTTCCGGACACGGGGGTTATAGCAATCAGCCCCAGCATTTT.

This chain joins TRBV6-5 and TRBJ2-1; D may be TRBD1 (6 bases). Looked up from germline, CDR1 is MNHEY and CDR2 is SVGAGI. The V gene lost 11 bases and the J gene lost 6 bases, with 20 bases spanning the gap. The CDR3 sequence is 14 residues long. The CDR3 region has the DNA TGTGCCTGCGCCCCCGGGACACGGCTCAATGAGCAGTTCTTC. It is translated as CACAPGTRLNEQFF.

This clone was found once. The V gene is TRBV5-6, the J gene TRBJ2-1, with 7 bases that match TRBD1. The germline V gene encodes CDR1 SGHDT and CDR2 YYEEEE. The trim removed 4 bases at V and 0 bases at J, leaving 7 bases unmatched. The CDR3 sequence is 16 residues long. The CDR3 loop reads CASSPRTGSSYNEQFF. The CDR3 DNA reads as TGTGCCAGCAGCCCCCGGACAGGTAGCTCCTACAATGAGCAGTTCTTC.

This rearrangement joins TRBV19 to TRBJ2-3; TRBD1 matches 7 bases. Germline assignment: CDR1 LNHDA and CDR2 SQIVND (reference sequence). The CDR3 totals 14 residues. V trimming: 10 bases; J trimming: 1 base; junction bases outside the gene matches: 8. The CDR3 DNA is TGTGCCACCCTAGACAGGGCGGGCACAGATACGCAGTATTTT. Protein product: CATLDRAGTDTQYF.

This chain connects TRBV9 to TRBJ2-1; 9 bases are a match to TRBD2. CDR3 length: 15 amino acids. With V trimmed by 0 bases and J by 10 bases, 8 bases remained unmatched. CDR1 and CDR2 (germline): SGDLS, YYNGEE. The CDR3 DNA reads as TGTGCCAGCAGCGTAGGTCCGGGACTAGCAGGCGAGCAGTTCTTC. Its protein is CASSVGPGLAGEQFF.

V usage is TRBV5-1 and J usage is TRBJ2-7; D gene uncertain. This CDR3 has 14 residues. Trimming left V 4 bases short and J 2 bases short, with 13 bases between. CDR1 is SGHRS and CDR2 is YFSETQ in the germline V gene. Here the CDR3 reads CASSTSADTYEQYF. The DNA for the CDR3 is TGCGCCAGCAGCACGTCGGCAGATACCTACGAGCAGTACTTC.

CDR3 sequence (DNA): TGTGCCAGCACCCGAGTGGGGGCGAACACCGGGGAGCTGTTTTTT. It translates to CASTRVGANTGELFF. The chain is built from TRBV6-5 and TRBJ2-2; either TRBD1 or TRBD2 may supply D (5 bases each). V was pared by 7 bases and J by 0 bases, with 12 bases between. This CDR3 comprises 15 residues. Germline V CDR1 and CDR2: MNHEY, SVGAGI.

This chain joins TRBV27 and TRBJ2-6, with D uncertain. Germline CDR1 reads MNHEY; CDR2 reads SMNVEV (reference sequence). The V gene lost 5 bases and the J gene lost 3 bases, with 17 bases spanning the gap. The CDR3 totals 17 residues. CDR3 loop: CASSPQTRPGGANVLTF. In DNA, the CDR3 is TGTGCCAGCAGTCCACAGACACGGCCGGGTGGGGCCAACGTCCTGACTTTC. The whole variable domain, filled in from reference TRBV27 and TRBJ2-6, reads EAQVTQNPRYLITVTGKKLTVTCSQNMNHEYMSWYRQDPGLGLRQIYYSMNVEVTDKGDVPEGYKVSRKEKRNFPLILESPSPNQTSLYFCASSPQTRPGGANVLTFGAGSRLTVL.

J is TRBJ2-7 and V is TRBV19; 9 bases agree with TRBD1. The CDR3 extends over 14 amino acids. Germline V gives CDR1 LNHDA, CDR2 SQIVND (reference sequence). The trim removed 6 bases at V and 5 bases at J, leaving 8 bases unmatched. The CDR3 spells CASRPTRDRDEQYF. The CDR3 bases are TGTGCCAGTAGACCGACCCGGGACAGGGACGAGCAGTACTTC.

The chain couples TRBV6-5 to TRBJ1-5; D gene unclear. The CDR3 is made up of 13 amino acids. V was clipped by 2 bases and J by 5 bases, with 7 bases between them. Germline-derived CDR1 and CDR2 are MNHEY and SVGAGI. The DNA for the CDR3 is TGTGCCAGCAGTTACACGTACGATCAGCCCCAGCATTTT. Encoded protein: CASSYTYDQPQHF.

Here the CDR3 DNA reads TGCAGCGTTGAGGGGCGGCTAGCTAACTATGGCTACACCTTC. Translating gives CSVEGRLANYGYTF. V gene TRBV29-1 combines with J gene TRBJ1-2; a weak D match, TRBD1 (5 bases). This CDR3 has 14 amino acids. CDR1 and CDR2 from the germline V gene are SQVTM and ANQGSEA. Trimming removed 3 bases at V and 0 bases at J, with 11 bases between.

The chain combines TRBV7-8 with TRBJ1-5; TRBD1 aligns across 7 bases. V gave up 11 bases and J gave up 0 bases; unmatched junction bases: 10. This CDR3 has 15 amino acids. Germline V gene lookup returns CDR1 SGHVS and CDR2 FQNEAQ. The DNA of the CDR3 is TGTGCCGTCGGGGCCGGGACAGATAGCAATCAGCCCCAGCATTTT. Translated: CAVGAGTDSNQPQHF.

The DNA for the CDR3 is TGTGCCAGCAGCTTGTCCGAGTCTTACACCGGGGAGCTGTTTTTT. It is translated as CASSLSESYTGELFF. This chain links TRBV5-6 with TRBJ2-2, with no clear D. Germline CDR1 reads SGHDT; CDR2 reads YYEEEE. Trimming stripped 1 base from V and 3 bases from J, with 10 bases between. The CDR3 covers 15 residues.

The chain carries TRBV18 and TRBJ2-2; D gene ambiguous. The germline CDR1 and CDR2 sequences are KGHSH and LQKENI. The CDR3 is 16 residues long. V lost 4 bases, J lost 1 base, and 13 bases lay in between. The CDR3 loop reads CASSLGIRLNTGELFF. The CDR3, as DNA: TGTGCCAGCTCACTAGGGATACGGTTGAACACCGGGGAGCTGTTTTTT.

V is TRBV5-1 and J is TRBJ2-1; 8 bases map to TRBD1. Germline V CDR1 and CDR2: SGHRS, YFSETQ. CDR3 length: 14 residues. After removal of 4 bases from V and 2 bases from J, the junction contained 2 bases not matched to a gene. The CDR3, as DNA: TGCGCCAGCAGCACGGGACAGGCCTACAATGAGCAGTTCTTC. This gives the protein CASSTGQAYNEQFF.

The chain is built from TRBV19 and TRBJ2-1; D is possibly TRBD2 (6 bases). CDR1 and CDR2 (germline): LNHDA, SQIVND (reference sequence). V shed 0 bases and J shed 0 bases, with 9 bases lying between them. CDR3 size: 16 residues. The CDR3 nucleotides are TGTGCCAGTAGTATAGATGCGGGGAACTCCTACAATGAGCAGTTCTTC. It is translated as CASSIDAGNSYNEQFF.